This T cell receptor beta chain was identified during a study of early T cells in non-severe SARS-CoV-2 infection. This clonotype was seen many times. Germline V gene data show CDR1 as DFQATT and CDR2 as SNEGSKA (reference sequence). The CDR3 totals 13 residues. V dropped 1 base and J dropped 5 bases, with 11 bases sitting between them. One entry per CDR3 protein, called by TCRdb with MiXCR from the 5' RACE reads. This repertoire shows 45,000 to 50,000 distinct CDR3 sequences, 5.6% found once; its top ten account for 4.5%. The receptor's source is an adult who was a healthcare worker with PCR-confirmed SARS-CoV-2 infection or an uninfected control (not recorded which). The chain recombines TRBV20-1 with TRBJ1-1; no clear D. Sequencing used whole blood. The CDR3 nucleotides read TGCAGTGCTAGAGTGAGTGTGGGGACTGAAGCTTTCTTT. It yields the protein CSARVSVGTEAFF.